What follows are 28 T cell receptor beta chains derived from one specimen sequenced in a study of T cells in Graves' hyperthyroidism and ophthalmopathy. Using RNA transcripts as the source, TCR beta CDR3 regions were amplified. First-round RT-PCR with HTBI primers amplified the TCR CDR3 region. MiXCR was run by TCRdb on the multiplex PCR reads, yielding one entry per CDR3 protein. This sample yields about 600,000 distinct CDR3 sequences, of which about a sixth are seen a single time; roughly 3.3% belongs to the top ten. Sequencing used blood. The origin of the receptors is a woman aged 40 to 50 with Graves' ophthalmopathy.

This clonotype has a count of ten or more. The chain combines TRBV6-1 with TRBJ2-7; TRBD1 or TRBD2 may be the D gene (5 bases each). Trimming shortened V by 2 bases and J by 0 bases, and 20 bases separated the two germline ends. The CDR3 totals 18 residues. Germline CDR1 and CDR2: MNHNS and SASEGT. For the CDR3, the DNA is TGTGCCAGCAGTGAAAGGATTGGATTTGGGACGTACTCCTACGAGCAGTACTTC. It translates to CASSERIGFGTYSYEQYF.

This clonotype was found a few times. The V gene is TRBV6-1, the J gene TRBJ2-3; 15 bases fit TRBD2. The germline gives CDR1 MNHNS, CDR2 SASEGT. Losses at the gene ends were 5 bases for V and 14 bases for J; bases not matched to a gene: 8. This CDR3 comprises 14 residues. CDR3 in DNA: TGTGCCAGCAGTTGGACTAGCGGGAGGGCCCCGCCGTATTTT. Protein sequence: CASSWTSGRAPPYF.

The chain carries TRBV28 and TRBJ2-3; 9 nucleotides line up with TRBD2. J gave up 2 bases and V 5 bases, and 5 bases lay outside the gene matches. Germline CDR1 MDHEN, CDR2 SYDVKM. The CDR3 is 15 residues long. The CDR3 nucleotides read TGTGCCAGCAGTCTTAGCGGGAGAGTCACAGATACGCAGTATTTT. As protein: CASSLSGRVTDTQYF.

This clonotype has at least ten counts. This chain links TRBV18 with TRBJ1-2; D is ambiguous. Germline lookup yields CDR1 KGHSH and CDR2 LQKENI. V lost 3 bases and J 7 bases, leaving 9 bases between the germline ends. The CDR3 loop spans 12 amino acids. The CDR3 sequence: CASSPPEGGYTF. CDR3 DNA: TGTGCCAGCTCACCTCCGGAGGGTGGCTACACCTTC.

At least ten counts were recorded for this clonotype. The chain recombines TRBV20-1 with TRBJ1-1; the match to TRBD1 covers 11 bases. V lost 8 bases, J lost 1 base, and 9 bases stayed unmatched. The length of the CDR3 is 15 residues. CDR1 is DFQATT, CDR2 SNEGSKA, per germline (reference sequence). CDR3 DNA: TGCAGTTCCTCGGGACAGGGGGTTCCGAACACTGAAGCTTTCTTT. The encoded protein is CSSSGQGVPNTEAFF.

Ten or more counts support this clonotype. The chain has TRBV20-1 and TRBJ2-7; 7 bases map to TRBD2. Germline V CDR1 and CDR2: DFQATT, SNEGSKA (reference sequence). V lost 6 bases, J lost 3 bases, and 11 bases stayed unmatched. The CDR3 sequence is 14 residues long. CDR3: CSATPGGRVYEQYF. Written as DNA, the CDR3 is TGCAGTGCCACCCCGGGAGGCAGGGTCTACGAGCAGTACTTC.

Ten or more counts support this clonotype. The V call is TRBV5-1, the J call TRBJ2-7; 16 bases map to TRBD2. The CDR3 sequence is 20 residues long. CDR1 SGHRS and CDR2 YFSETQ come from the germline V gene. V lost 4 bases to trimming and J lost 2 bases; unmatched junction nucleotides: 15. The CDR3 spells CASSITPTGLAGGFPYEQYF. Here the CDR3 DNA reads TGCGCCAGCAGCATCACCCCGACGGGACTAGCGGGAGGGTTCCCCTACGAGCAGTACTTC.

As regards this clonotype: A read error may explain this, as a much larger clone is one base away. The CDR3 nucleotides read TGTGCCCGCAGCTCGACCTTGACGGGACAGGGGACTAATGAGCAGTTCTTC. Translation: CARSSTLTGQGTNEQFF. The chain recombines TRBV7-9 with TRBJ2-1; 10 bases line up with TRBD1. The V gene's germline CDR1 is SEHNR and CDR2 FQNEAQ (reference sequence). The CDR3 sequence is 17 residues long.

This clonotype was observed at least ten times. V and J are TRBV6-2 or TRBV6-3 and TRBJ1-1, with D uncertain. The CDR3 runs 14 residues. The ends were cut back, 6 bases at V and 4 bases at J, with 15 bases in the middle. Germline V lookup: CDR1 MNHEY, CDR2 SVGEGT. This chain's CDR3 is CASSLVGGFTEAFF. In nucleotides, the CDR3 is TGTGCCAGCAGCCTCGTGGGAGGTTTCACTGAAGCTTTCTTT.

The genes are TRBV10-3 and TRBJ2-7; 7 bases line up with TRBD2. The CDR3 spans 13 residues. Trimming removed 6 bases from V and 0 bases from J; junction bases left unmatched: 2. CDR1 is ENHRY and CDR2 is SYGVKD in the germline V gene. The CDR3 here is CAIRGTTSYEQYF. In nucleotides, the CDR3 is TGTGCCATCAGGGGGACTACCTCCTACGAGCAGTACTTC.

In this sample, this clonotype turned up many times. The V and J genes are TRBV2 and TRBJ1-2; TRBD1 might be the D (6 bases). Looked up from germline, CDR1 is SNHLY and CDR2 is FYNNEI. CDR3 length: 13 residues. V lost 9 bases to trimming and J lost 4 bases, with 15 bases between them. The CDR3 DNA is TGTGCCAGTGGAGCAGGGGAATTCTATGGCTACACCTTC. This sequence encodes CASGAGEFYGYTF.

The sample holds a few counts of this clonotype. The gene calls are TRBV29-1 and TRBJ2-1, with TRBD2 as a possible D gene (6 bases). Deletions cut 3 bases from V and 6 bases from J, with 12 bases between. This CDR3 is 13 amino acids long. The germline V gene has CDR1 SQVTM and CDR2 ANQGSEA. CDR3 region: CSVEAGGRNEQFF. CDR3 in DNA: TGCAGCGTTGAGGCCGGGGGTCGCAATGAGCAGTTCTTC.

In this sample, this clonotype turned up many times. The V and J genes are TRBV5-1 and TRBJ2-2; TRBD1 matches 9 bases. Germline CDR1 is SGHRS and CDR2 is YFSETQ. CDR3 length: 16 amino acids. The trim removed 4 bases at V and 6 bases at J, leaving 10 bases unmatched. In nucleotides, the CDR3 is TGCGCCAGCAGCCCGAGCCCGGGACAGGGACCCGGGGAGCTGTTTTTT. Translated, it gives CASSPSPGQGPGELFF.

This clonotype was counted ten times or more. The chain joins TRBV3-1 to TRBJ1-3; no firm D call. The CDR3 has 14 amino acids. Germline CDR1 reads LGHDT; CDR2 reads YNNKEL (reference sequence). V was pared by 0 bases and J by 5 bases, with 8 bases between. CDR3 DNA sequence: TGTGCCAGCAGCCAAGAGGTCTTTAGAAACACCATATATTTT. The encoded protein is CASSQEVFRNTIYF.

This clonotype appeared many times. The V and J genes are TRBV3-1 and TRBJ2-7; 11 bases are shared with TRBD1. Germline lookup yields CDR1 LGHDT and CDR2 YNNKEL (reference sequence). Trimming took 6 bases from V and 2 from J; bases not matched to a gene: 3. This CDR3 is 14 amino acids long. The CDR3 coding sequence is TGTGCCAGCAGTCAGGACAGGGGGCCCTACGAGCAGTACTTC. Translated: CASSQDRGPYEQYF.

A remark on this clonotype: A read error may explain this, as a much larger clone is one base away. The rearrangement uses TRBV30 and TRBJ2-7; a weak D match, TRBD2 (6 bases). CDR3 length: 13 amino acids. Looked up from germline, CDR1 is GTSNPN and CDR2 is SVGIG (reference sequence). V dropped 1 base and J dropped 7 bases, with 14 bases sitting between them. CDR3 nucleotide sequence: TGTGCCTGGAGTGCACTGCGGGGCGGTGAGCAGTACTTC. It encodes CAWSALRGGEQYF.

The chain recombines TRBV29-1 with TRBJ2-7; D might be TRBD2 (6 bases). Looked up from germline, CDR1 is SQVTM and CDR2 is ANQGSEA. Between the trimmed V and J ends, which lost 2 bases and 4 bases, there was a span of 18 bases. The CDR3 loop spans 15 amino acids. The CDR3 DNA reads TGCAGCGTTGAATGGAGGGAAAGGATTAAGTACGAGCAGTACTTC. It is translated as CSVEWRERIKYEQYF.

This clonotype showed up just a few times. The V and J genes are TRBV3-1 and TRBJ1-1; TRBD1 is a possible D gene (5 bases). CDR1 and CDR2 (germline): LGHDT, YNNKEL (reference sequence). The CDR3 runs to 14 residues. V dropped 4 bases and J dropped 6 bases, with 15 bases sitting between them. CDR3 residues: CASSRGGVIAEAFF. The CDR3 DNA is TGTGCCAGCAGCCGTGGGGGGGTTATAGCTGAAGCTTTCTTT. The whole variable domain, remainder taken from reference TRBV3-1 and TRBJ1-1, is DTAVSQTPKYLVTQMGNDKSIKCEQNLGHDTMYWYKQDSKKFLKIMFSYNNKELIINETVPNRFSPKSPDKAHLNLHINSLELGDSAVYFCASSRGGVIAEAFFGQGTRLTVV.

The V call is TRBV19, the J call TRBJ2-1; TRBD1 might be the D (5 bases). V was cut by 6 bases and J by 9 bases, with 21 bases left in between. CDR1 and CDR2 (germline): LNHDA, SQIVND (reference sequence). The CDR3 loop spans 15 amino acids. The CDR3 DNA sequence: TGTGCCAGTAGCCGTTGGGGCGTTGAGTCCGGTGAGCAGTTCTTC. Protein sequence: CASSRWGVESGEQFF.

This clonotype was detected a few times. The chain has TRBV5-1 and TRBJ1-6, with 7 bases fitting TRBD1. Germline loops: CDR1 SGHRS, CDR2 YFSETQ. The CDR3 spans 15 residues. The V gene end was trimmed by 4 bases and the J gene end by 8 bases; junction bases not matched to a gene: 9. Here the CDR3 reads CASSLEGQPDSPLHF. The CDR3 DNA sequence: TGCGCCAGCAGCCTGGAGGGACAGCCTGATTCACCCCTCCACTTT.

The CDR3 DNA reads TGTGCCAGCTCACCACGGCCGCGGGGGTACACAGATACGCAGTATTTT. It is translated as CASSPRPRGYTDTQYF. This chain uses TRBV18 with TRBJ2-3, with TRBD2 identical over 7 bases. The CDR3 is made up of 16 amino acids. After removal of 1 base from V and 2 bases from J, the junction contained 6 bases not matched to a gene. Germline loops: CDR1 KGHSH, CDR2 LQKENI. Together with reference TRBV18 and TRBJ2-3, the CDR3 gives the full variable domain: NAGVMQNPRHLVRRRGQEARLRCSPMKGHSHVYWYRQLPEEGLKFMVYLQKENIIDESGMPKERFSAEFPKEGPSILRIQQVVRGDSAAYFCASSPRPRGYTDTQYFGPGTRLTVL.

A few counts support this clonotype. The rearrangement uses TRBV27 and TRBJ2-7; perhaps TRBD1 as D (6 bases). The CDR3 consists of 13 residues. The V gene's germline CDR1 is MNHEY and CDR2 SMNVEV (reference sequence). Trimming took 6 bases from V and 4 from J, leaving 13 bases between them. CDR3 amino acids: CASRLQGWYEQYF. In DNA form, the CDR3 reads TGTGCCAGCAGGTTACAGGGATGGTACGAGCAGTACTTC.

This clonotype was seen only a few times. This rearrangement joins TRBV7-3 to TRBJ2-1, with 11 bases matching TRBD2. The CDR3 extends over 15 amino acids. Germline V CDR1 and CDR2: SGHTA, FQGTGA. V was pared by 5 bases and J by 8 bases, with 8 bases of the junction left unmatched. CDR3: CASSARTSGRDEQFF. The DNA of the CDR3 is TGTGCCAGCAGCGCCCGGACTAGCGGGCGCGATGAGCAGTTCTTC.

In regard to this clonotype: One end of the junction is discordant with germline, which a read error may explain. The chain recombines TRBV18 with TRBJ2-7, with 9 bases that match TRBD2. From germline, CDR1 is KGHSH and CDR2 LQKENI. The CDR3 sequence is 15 residues long. The CDR3 DNA sequence: TGTGCCAGCTCACCACAGACTAGCGGACCCTACAAGCAGTACTTC. This gives the protein CASSPQTSGPYKQYF.

The chain has TRBV12-3 or TRBV12-4 and TRBJ2-5, with 10 positions matching TRBD1. This CDR3 is 15 amino acids long. After removal of 5 bases from V and 3 bases from J, the junction contained 6 bases not matched to a gene. CDR3 in amino acids: CASSPDRGRKETQYF. The CDR3 nucleotides read TGTGCCAGCAGTCCTGACAGGGGGCGCAAAGAGACCCAGTACTTC.

DNA of the CDR3: TGTGCCAGCTCACCGCCGGGACAGGGTACCTACGAGCAGTACTTC. This encodes CASSPPGQGTYEQYF. The chain links TRBV18 to TRBJ2-7, with 9 bases matching TRBD1. Looked up from germline, CDR1 is KGHSH and CDR2 is LQKENI. The CDR3 is 15 amino acids. V lost 3 bases to trimming and J lost 2 bases; unmatched junction nucleotides: 5.

This clonotype was recorded many times. V gene TRBV20-1 combines with J gene TRBJ2-3; possibly TRBD2 for D (5 bases). V dropped 5 bases and J dropped 5 bases, with 14 bases sitting between them. The CDR3 loop spans 13 amino acids. Germline CDR1 and CDR2: DFQATT and SNEGSKA (reference sequence). DNA for the CDR3: TGCAGTGCTTGCGACCTTGGGAGAGATACGCAGTATTTT. It specifies CSACDLGRDTQYF.

This clonotype was picked up many times. The chain joins TRBV7-9 to TRBJ2-1; no clear D. From germline, CDR1 is SEHNR and CDR2 FQNEAQ (reference sequence). V was pared by 2 bases and J by 7 bases, with 6 bases between. The CDR3 extends over 12 amino acids. CDR3 in amino acids: CASSLWENEQFF. Written as DNA, the CDR3 is TGTGCCAGCAGCTTATGGGAAAATGAGCAGTTCTTC.